These 30 T cell receptor beta chains were sequenced from one sample in a study of OX40 agonist ivuxolimab in advanced cancers. Profiling relied on immunoSEQ multiplex PCR, and the TCRdb table lists in-frame clones only, not all of them. The sample has some 61,000 clones, about 77% seen once; the top ten hold more than 1.5%. This specimen was CD4+ or CD8+ T cells sorted from blood, taken in a trial of the OX40 agonist ivuxolimab. Every receptor here comes from an adult with an advanced solid tumor such as melanoma, head and neck, liver or kidney cancer.

The chain links TRBV7-3 to TRBJ2-1; the D gene could be TRBD1 or TRBD2 (5 bases each). The CDR3 extends over 16 amino acids. V lost 0 bases and J 0 bases, leaving 9 bases between the germline ends. Germline CDR1 reads SGHTA; CDR2 reads FQGTGA. The CDR3 DNA follows: TGTGCCAGCAGCTTAACCACCGGGGCCTCCTACAATGAGCAGTTCTTC. Encoded protein: CASSLTTGASYNEQFF.

The chain is built from TRBV6-1 and TRBJ1-3; no clear D gene. Trimming pared 10 bases from V and 0 bases from J, leaving 4 bases between. The germline V gene has CDR1 MNHNS and CDR2 SASEGT. The CDR3 is made up of 11 amino acids. The CDR3 region is CATFSGNTIYF. CDR3 nucleotide sequence: TGTGCCACATTCTCTGGAAACACCATATATTTT.

The rearrangement joins TRBV4-1 to TRBJ1-1; D is undetermined. V lost 0 bases and J lost 1, with 12 bases in between. The CDR3 covers 16 residues. Germline CDR1 and CDR2: MGHRA and YSYEKL. The CDR3 is CASSQDIGRENTEAFF. The CDR3 bases are TGCGCCAGCAGCCAAGATATTGGGCGGGAGAACACTGAAGCTTTCTTT.

This clone has just a few counts. This chain uses TRBV5-1 with TRBJ1-3; D gene ambiguous. CDR3 length equals 16 residues. Germline values: CDR1 SGHRS, CDR2 YFSETQ. V was shortened by 0 bases and J by 5 bases, with 15 bases between the two germline ends. In DNA, the CDR3 is TGCGCCAGCAGCTTGGATGTCGGCAACCCAAGAAACACCATATATTTT. Its translation: CASSLDVGNPRNTIYF.

The chain carries TRBV2 and TRBJ2-5, with D perhaps TRBD1 (5 bases). The CDR3 has 14 amino acids. Germline-derived CDR1 and CDR2 are SNHLY and FYNNEI. Trimming left V 4 bases short and J 1 base short, with 10 bases between. For the CDR3, the DNA is TGTGCCAGCAGTGGCTTGACAGTCCAAGAGACCCAGTACTTC. It translates to CASSGLTVQETQYF.

The chain links TRBV13 to TRBJ1-3; D call uncertain. This CDR3 is built from 13 residues. V lost 4 bases and J 0 bases, leaving 4 bases between the germline ends. Germline V lookup: CDR1 PRHDT, CDR2 FYEKMQ (reference sequence). The CDR3 nucleotides are TGTGCCAGCAGCTGGGACTCTGGAAACACCATATATTTT. As protein: CASSWDSGNTIYF.

The genes are TRBV4-1 and TRBJ1-2, with D possibly matching TRBD1 (5 bases). The germline CDR1 and CDR2 sequences are MGHRA and YSYEKL. The CDR3 is made up of 15 amino acids. V was clipped by 2 bases and J by 7 bases, with 17 bases between them. DNA for the CDR3: TGCGCCAGCAGCCAACCCGGGGGAAAAATGGTTGGCTACACCTTC. Translated, it gives CASSQPGGKMVGYTF.

This rearrangement joins TRBV11-1 to TRBJ2-5, with 13 nucleotides matching TRBD2. Germline CDR1 and CDR2: SGHAT and FQDESV (reference sequence). Unmatched junction bases numbered 12, after V lost 5 bases and J lost 0 bases. The CDR3 is 19 residues long. Written as DNA, the CDR3 is TGTGCCAGCAGCGGGACCGGGACTAGCGGGATACACTACCAAGAGACCCAGTACTTC. This codes for CASSGTGTSGIHYQETQYF. The full variable domain, in which reference TRBV11-1 and TRBJ2-5 provide the parts outside the CDR3, is EAEVAQSPRYKITEKSQAVAFWCDPISGHATLYWYRQILGQGPELLVQFQDESVVDDSQLPKDRFSAERLKGVDSTLKIQPAELGDSAMYLCASSGTGTSGIHYQETQYFGPGTRLLVL.

V usage is TRBV19 and J usage is TRBJ2-5; D may match TRBD1 or TRBD2 (6 bases each). The germline gives CDR1 LNHDA, CDR2 SQIVND (reference sequence). Trimming removed 8 bases from V and 2 bases from J, with 15 bases in between. This CDR3 region has 14 residues. The CDR3 reads CASQDGGPQETQYF. CDR3 nucleotide sequence: TGTGCCAGTCAGGACGGGGGCCCACAAGAGACCCAGTACTTC.

The V gene is TRBV28, the J gene TRBJ2-1; 10 bases are a match to TRBD1. With 2 bases clipped from V and 7 bases from J, the junction kept 14 bases outside the gene matches. Germline V gives CDR1 MDHEN, CDR2 SYDVKM. The CDR3 covers 18 residues. The CDR3 DNA reads as TGTGCCAGCAGTTTAAACCTCCGGGGACAGGGGCTTGGGAATGAGCAGTTCTTC. Translated: CASSLNLRGQGLGNEQFF.

The V and J genes are TRBV6-5 and TRBJ1-1; tentative D call: TRBD1 (6 bases). Trimming took 1 base from V and 3 from J, leaving 9 bases between them. Germline CDR1 and CDR2: MNHEY and SVGAGI. The CDR3 is made up of 14 amino acids. The CDR3 DNA sequence: TGTGCCAGCAGTTACTGGCCAGGGGACACTGAAGCTTTCTTT. This encodes CASSYWPGDTEAFF.

The chain is built from TRBV21-1 and TRBJ2-7; the D call in the table, TRBD2, was not verified against the DNA. TRBV21-1 corresponds to a pseudogene. The length of the CDR3 is 16 residues. CDR3 loop: CASSSRTETESYEQYF. CDR3 nucleotide sequence: TGTGCCAGCAGTTCCCGAACGGAGACCGAGTCCTACGAGCAGTACTTC.

This chain uses TRBV29-1 with TRBJ1-2, with D perhaps matching TRBD1 (5 bases). In germline, CDR1 is SQVTM, CDR2 ANQGSEA. V lost 0 bases to trimming and J lost 2 bases, with 10 bases between them. The CDR3 extends over 14 amino acids. In DNA, the CDR3 is TGCAGCGTTGAAGATCTTGCAGGGAACTATGGCTACACCTTC. Translation gives CSVEDLAGNYGYTF.

The chain recombines TRBV5-5 with TRBJ1-4; D gene unclear. Germline V CDR1 and CDR2: SGHKS, YYEKEE (reference sequence). V shed 4 bases and J shed 0 bases, with 19 bases lying between them. The CDR3 runs to 18 residues. The CDR3 nucleotides are TGTGCCAGCAGCCCTCATCAGAGTCAAGTTGCAACTAATGAAAAACTGTTTTTT. It yields the protein CASSPHQSQVATNEKLFF.

V usage is TRBV28 and J usage is TRBJ2-7; tentative D call: TRBD2 (6 bases). Trimming removed 7 bases at V and 3 bases at J, with 16 bases between. The CDR3 length is 14 residues. Germline lookup yields CDR1 MDHEN and CDR2 SYDVKM. CDR3 sequence reads: CASTTGGANYEQYF. The CDR3 nucleotides are TGTGCCAGCACAACTGGAGGGGCGAACTACGAGCAGTACTTC. The full variable domain, rest sourced from reference TRBV28 and TRBJ2-7, is DVKVTQSSRYLVKRTGEKVFLECVQDMDHENMFWYRQDPGLGLRLIYFSYDVKMKEKGDIPEGYSVSREKKERFSLILESASTNQTSMYLCASTTGGANYEQYFGPGTRLTVT.

The chain couples TRBV4-2 to TRBJ1-5; D is unclear. The CDR3 length is 16 residues. Deletions cut 1 base from V and 5 bases from J, with 15 bases between. The germline CDR1 and CDR2 sequences are LGHNA and YNFKEQ. CDR3 region: CASSQVSPASHQPQHF. The CDR3 DNA is TGTGCCAGCAGCCAAGTGAGCCCGGCAAGCCATCAGCCCCAGCATTTT.

The chain couples TRBV27 to TRBJ1-3; D remains ambiguous. The V gene lost 7 bases and the J gene lost 0 bases, with 16 bases spanning the gap. Germline assignment: CDR1 MNHEY and CDR2 SMNVEV (reference sequence). This CDR3 has 16 amino acids. CDR3 sequence reads: CASTPAAGNSGNTIYF. DNA of the CDR3: TGTGCCAGCACCCCCGCCGCAGGAAACTCTGGAAACACCATATATTTT.

The chain couples TRBV18 to TRBJ2-7, with TRBD1 as a possible D gene (6 bases). The CDR3 consists of 14 residues. The germline V and J ends were trimmed by 3 bases and 6 bases, with 15 bases remaining between them. Germline V gene data show CDR1 as KGHSH and CDR2 as LQKENI. The CDR3 loop reads CASSPKQGTGEQYF. The DNA for the CDR3 is TGTGCCAGCTCACCGAAACAGGGAACGGGCGAGCAGTACTTC.

The chain combines TRBV5-6 with TRBJ1-2; 7 bases map to TRBD1. The CDR3 covers 14 residues. Looked up from germline, CDR1 is SGHDT and CDR2 is YYEEEE. V lost 4 bases, J lost 4 bases, and 7 bases stayed unmatched. The CDR3 coding sequence is TGTGCCAGCAGCCCCCTGGACAGGATCTATGGCTACACCTTC. It translates to CASSPLDRIYGYTF.

The chain recombines TRBV9 with TRBJ2-2; a weak D match, TRBD2 (6 bases). There are 16 residues in the CDR3. CDR1 SGDLS and CDR2 YYNGEE come from the germline V gene. The germline V and J ends were trimmed by 2 bases and 2 bases, with 13 bases remaining between them. The CDR3 DNA is TGTGCCAGCAGCGTCGGGACTCAACTAAACACCGGGGAGCTGTTTTTT. Protein sequence: CASSVGTQLNTGELFF.

The table lists this clone with a count of one. The chain links TRBV10-3 to TRBJ1-5, with 9 bases aligning to TRBD1. Trimming took 3 bases from V and 5 from J; bases not matched to a gene: 5. The germline V gene has CDR1 ENHRY and CDR2 SYGVKD. CDR3 length equals 15 residues. The CDR3 sequence is CAISDSDRGYQPQHF. CDR3 nucleotides: TGTGCCATCAGTGATTCGGACAGGGGATATCAGCCCCAGCATTTT.

The chain links TRBV7-6 to TRBJ1-2, with D tentatively TRBD1 (6 bases). The CDR3 covers 17 residues. Germline assignment: CDR1 SGHVS and CDR2 FNYEAQ. Trimming removed 5 bases at V and 4 bases at J, with 23 bases between. CDR3 nucleotides: TGTGCCAGCAGCCCACACTCTGCAGGGGAGGACGCCTATGGCTACACCTTC. Its translation: CASSPHSAGEDAYGYTF.

V and J are TRBV29-1 and TRBJ2-1; 13 bases fit TRBD2. Germline CDR1 and CDR2: SQVTM and ANQGSEA. The CDR3 consists of 16 residues. The V gene end was trimmed by 8 bases and the J gene end by 1 base; junction bases not matched to a gene: 8. The CDR3 sequence is CSIGRGLAGSYNEQFF. CDR3 coding DNA: TGCAGCATCGGTAGGGGACTAGCGGGATCCTACAATGAGCAGTTCTTC.

This clone was seen once. The chain employs TRBV29-1 and TRBJ1-1; tentative D call: TRBD1 (6 bases). The CDR3 is 12 amino acids. Germline CDR1 SQVTM, CDR2 ANQGSEA. The germline V and J ends were trimmed by 3 bases and 4 bases, with 9 bases remaining between them. The chain's CDR3 is CSVDRGSTEAFF. The DNA for the CDR3 is TGCAGCGTTGACAGGGGAAGCACTGAAGCTTTCTTT.

This clone was seen a single time. The gene calls are TRBV5-1 and TRBJ1-2; D is unresolved. V lost 0 bases and J lost 1, with 4 bases in between. The V gene's germline CDR1 is SGHRS and CDR2 YFSETQ. The CDR3 is 13 amino acids. This CDR3 is CASSLDNNYGYTF. Written as DNA, the CDR3 is TGCGCCAGCAGCTTGGACAATAACTATGGCTACACCTTC.

The chain links TRBV5-6 to TRBJ2-5; D is possibly TRBD1 (6 bases). Germline assignment: CDR1 SGHDT and CDR2 YYEEEE. The CDR3 runs to 16 residues. V lost 1 base and J lost 4, with 17 bases in between. In nucleotides, the CDR3 is TGTGCCAGCAGCTTGAAGTCAGGGGCCTTAGGAGAGACCCAGTACTTC. It codes for CASSLKSGALGETQYF.

The rearrangement links TRBV5-1 to TRBJ2-2; possible D gene TRBD2, 5 bases. Germline values: CDR1 SGHRS, CDR2 YFSETQ. Trimming shortened V by 0 bases and J by 1 base, and 10 bases separated the two germline ends. The CDR3 is 16 amino acids. CDR3 region: CASSLGPGRNTGELFF. CDR3 nucleotide sequence: TGCGCCAGCAGCTTGGGGCCGGGAAGGAACACCGGGGAGCTGTTTTTT.

The chain couples TRBV28 to TRBJ1-2; 8 bases align to TRBD1. V gave up 6 bases and J gave up 8 bases; unmatched junction bases: 14. CDR3 size: 15 residues. The germline V gene has CDR1 MDHEN and CDR2 SYDVKM. The CDR3 DNA is TGTGCCAGCAGACCAGTGGACAGGGAAGTCTGGGGCTACACCTTC. As protein: CASRPVDREVWGYTF.

The rearrangement uses TRBV11-2 and TRBJ2-6; D is ambiguous. V was trimmed by 8 bases and J by 4 bases, leaving 9 bases between them. Per the germline V gene, CDR1 is SGHAT and CDR2 is FQNNGV. The CDR3 extends over 13 amino acids. This CDR3 reads CASARGGANVLTF. The CDR3 coding sequence is TGTGCCAGCGCCCGAGGAGGGGCCAACGTCCTGACTTTC.

This chain uses TRBV18 with TRBJ2-7; D gene unclear. V shed 0 bases and J shed 3 bases, with 9 bases lying between them. Germline CDR1 reads KGHSH; CDR2 reads LQKENI. This CDR3 is 14 amino acids long. The CDR3 loop is CASSPPPGNYEQYF. For the CDR3, the DNA is TGTGCCAGCTCACCACCGCCTGGGAACTACGAGCAGTACTTC.